One and the same sample provided the 16 T cell receptor beta chains below, sequenced in a study of T cell responses to AZD1222 COVID-19 vaccine. The method was immunoSEQ multiplex PCR; TCRdb's version includes in-frame clones alone and lacks a portion of them. The sample lists 100,000 or so clones, about 88% occurring once. Sequencing used peripheral blood, obtained on day 0 of AZD1222 vaccination. The receptors derive from an adult in good health.

This clone appeared many times. Other DNA sequences in the same sample also yield this CDR3. This chain links TRBV6-1 with TRBJ1-2; D is possibly TRBD1 (5 bases). The V gene's germline CDR1 is MNHNS and CDR2 SASEGT. The V gene lost 1 base and the J gene lost 7 bases, with 10 bases spanning the gap. This CDR3 has 13 amino acids. The CDR3 is CASSEGQGRGYTF. The CDR3 region has the DNA TGTGCCAGCAGTGAAGGGCAGGGACGTGGCTACACCTTC.

The CDR3 loop reads CASSIRDSFNQPQHF. The CDR3 DNA follows: TGTGCCAGTAGTATTAGGGACAGCTTCAATCAGCCCCAGCATTTT. V usage is TRBV19 and J usage is TRBJ1-5; 7 nucleotides agree with TRBD1. CDR3 size: 15 residues. In germline, CDR1 is LNHDA, CDR2 SQIVND (reference sequence). Trimming cost V 3 bases and J 3 bases; bases outside gene matches: 5.

The chain combines TRBV6-2 or TRBV6-3 with TRBJ2-7; D is undetermined. CDR1 is MNHEY and CDR2 is SVGEGT in the germline V gene. This CDR3 comprises 11 residues. The V end lost 2 bases, the J end lost 2 bases, and 1 base lay between the germline ends. The CDR3 region is CASSYPYEQYF. The DNA of the CDR3 is TGTGCCAGCAGTTACCCCTACGAGCAGTACTTC.

The chain carries TRBV29-1 and TRBJ2-7; D may be TRBD2 (7 bases). Trimming cost V 6 bases and J 6 bases, with 18 bases left between them. The CDR3 runs 13 residues. CDR1 and CDR2 (germline): SQVTM, ANQGSEA. This CDR3 is CSVRRGGGLEQYF. As DNA, the CDR3 is TGCAGCGTGCGCCGGGGAGGGGGACTCGAGCAGTACTTC.

This chain links TRBV7-2 with TRBJ2-5; TRBD2 matches 10 bases. CDR1 SGHTA and CDR2 FQGNSA come from the germline V gene. The trim removed 2 bases at V and 6 bases at J, leaving 6 bases unmatched. This CDR3 region has 15 residues. CDR3 amino acids: CASSLLPSGRQTQYF. CDR3 coding DNA: TGTGCCAGCAGCTTACTTCCTAGCGGGAGACAGACCCAGTACTTC.

This rearrangement joins TRBV12-5 to TRBJ1-5; D may be TRBD1 (5 bases). Germline values: CDR1 LGHNT, CDR2 FRNRAP. The CDR3 is 13 residues long. V was clipped by 10 bases and J by 0 bases, with 10 bases between them. CDR3 amino acids: CATAQDSNQPQHF. In DNA form, the CDR3 reads TGTGCTACGGCACAGGATAGCAATCAGCCCCAGCATTTT.

V is TRBV11-2 and J is TRBJ1-3; no clear D gene. The CDR3 has 15 residues. Looked up from germline, CDR1 is SGHAT and CDR2 is FQNNGV. Trimming cost V 5 bases and J 0 bases, with 11 bases left between them. The CDR3 is CASSLEWGSGNTIYF. The CDR3, as DNA: TGTGCCAGCAGCCTTGAGTGGGGCTCTGGAAACACCATATATTTT.

CDR3 sequence (DNA): TGTGCCAGCTCACCAGCGGTCGGGACCGATCAGCCCCAGCATTTT. Encoded protein: CASSPAVGTDQPQHF. The chain joins TRBV18 to TRBJ1-5; a weak D match, TRBD1 (5 bases). Germline CDR1 reads KGHSH; CDR2 reads LQKENI. This CDR3 has 15 amino acids. V was trimmed by 2 bases and J by 5 bases, leaving 13 bases between them.

This sequence joins TRBV4-1 and TRBJ2-1; weak D call: TRBD2 (6 bases). The CDR3 runs 19 residues. Germline V lookup: CDR1 MGHRA, CDR2 YSYEKL. Trimming removed 1 base from V and 3 bases from J, with 22 bases in between. CDR3 in amino acids: CASSQGFFSGLQNYNEQFF. The CDR3 DNA is TGCGCCAGCAGCCAAGGGTTTTTCTCCGGACTACAAAACTACAATGAGCAGTTCTTC.

The chain has TRBV5-6 and TRBJ1-5, with 8 bases lining up with TRBD1. CDR1 is SGHDT and CDR2 is YYEEEE in the germline V gene. The J segment lost 6 bases and the V segment lost 4 bases, leaving 12 bases of the junction unmatched. The CDR3 runs to 16 residues. CDR3 in amino acids: CASSRLDRGRGQPQHF. CDR3 DNA: TGTGCCAGCAGCCGTTTAGACAGGGGTAGAGGTCAGCCCCAGCATTTT.

The V and J genes are TRBV7-9 and TRBJ2-3; D gene ambiguous. The CDR3 consists of 15 residues. Trimming shortened V by 6 bases and J by 2 bases, and 15 bases separated the two germline ends. Germline CDR1 reads SEHNR; CDR2 reads FQNEAQ (reference sequence). The CDR3: CASSPLDTLTDTQYF. The CDR3 DNA reads as TGTGCCAGCAGTCCACTCGACACACTCACAGATACGCAGTATTTT.

The chain is built from TRBV6-5 and TRBJ1-2; 8 positions match TRBD1. This CDR3 is 14 amino acids long. V lost 0 bases, J lost 6 bases, and 3 bases stayed unmatched. Per germline, CDR1 MNHEY and CDR2 SVGAGI. The CDR3 nucleotides are TGTGCCAGCAGTTACTCTCCGACAGGGGATGGCTACACCTTC. It codes for CASSYSPTGDGYTF.

This clone was detected once. The J gene is TRBJ2-2, the V gene TRBV6-5, with 7 nucleotides matching TRBD1. Germline V gene lookup returns CDR1 MNHEY and CDR2 SVGAGI. V was clipped by 4 bases and J by 0 bases; unmatched bases: 5. CDR3 size: 16 residues. The CDR3 DNA reads TGTGCCAGCAGTTCAGGCGACAGGGCGAACACCGGGGAGCTGTTTTTT. Protein product: CASSSGDRANTGELFF.

The chain joins TRBV7-3 to TRBJ2-3, with 7 bases identical to TRBD2. This CDR3 is built from 15 residues. The ends lost 5 bases at V and 4 bases at J; junction bases unmatched: 9. Germline CDR1 is SGHTA and CDR2 is FQGTGA. This chain's CDR3 is CASSPGGSGADTQYF. The DNA for the CDR3 is TGTGCCAGCAGCCCGGGCGGGAGTGGCGCAGATACGCAGTATTTT.

This clone was found once. The J gene is TRBJ1-1, the V gene TRBV19, with 7 positions matching TRBD1. Germline assignment: CDR1 LNHDA and CDR2 SQIVND (reference sequence). This CDR3 spans 15 amino acids. V lost 6 bases and J lost 4; bases outside the gene matches: 11. The CDR3 sequence is CASSRGWVSSTEAFF. The CDR3 nucleotides are TGTGCCAGTAGCAGGGGGTGGGTTTCGAGCACTGAAGCTTTCTTT. Based on the CDR3 plus reference TRBV19 and TRBJ1-1, the full variable domain is DGGITQSPKYLFRKEGQNVTLSCEQNLNHDAMYWYRQDPGQGLRLIYYSQIVNDFQKGDIAEGYSVSREKKESFPLTVTSAQKNPTAFYLCASSRGWVSSTEAFFGQGTRLTVV.

This chain joins TRBV9 and TRBJ1-4, with 8 positions matching TRBD1. Looked up from germline, CDR1 is SGDLS and CDR2 is YYNGEE. J gave up 4 bases and V 3 bases, and 11 bases lay outside the gene matches. There are 17 residues in the CDR3. The CDR3 is CASSAEFTGGSNEKLFF. The CDR3, as DNA: TGTGCCAGCAGCGCGGAATTCACAGGGGGTAGTAATGAAAAACTGTTTTTT.